This T cell receptor (beta chain) stems from a study of T cell responses to AZD1222 COVID-19 vaccine. TCRdb keeps only in-frame clones here, not all; method: immunoSEQ multiplex PCR. The data show around 110,000 clones, 85% to 90% seen once. The junction had 5 bases not matched to a gene; V was cut back by 3 bases and J by 3 bases. This CDR3 comprises 15 residues. The germline CDR1 and CDR2 sequences are SGHTA and FQGTGA. The receptor was derived from an adult in good health. The material sequenced was peripheral blood, taken on day 0 of AZD1222 vaccination. The chain links TRBV7-3 to TRBJ2-3; TRBD1 matches 8 bases. This chain's CDR3 is CASSFRQGPTDTQYF. In DNA form, the CDR3 reads TGTGCCAGCAGCTTCAGACAGGGGCCTACAGATACGCAGTATTTT.